The sequence of this TCR beta chain was determined in a study of OX40 agonist ivuxolimab in advanced cancers. For context, the study as a whole: The costimulatory receptor OX40 (CD134) was targeted by ivuxolimab, a fully human IgG2 agonistic monoclonal antibody. Intravenous ivuxolimab was administered to patients every 2 weeks at six dose levels: 0.01, 0.1, 0.3, 1.5, 3 and 10 mg/kg. Of the 50 or so patients in dose escalation, about 20 had hepatocellular carcinoma, some 15 had melanoma, 9 had renal cell carcinoma and 9 had head and neck cancer. The dose-escalation cohort was roughly 80% male with a mean age of roughly 60 years, ranging from roughly 20 to 80. Prior anti-PD-1, anti-PD-L1 or anti-CTLA-4 therapy was permitted, and approximately 39% of dose-escalation patients had received checkpoint inhibitors. Partial responses occurred in three dose-escalation patients, of whom one had hepatocellular carcinoma and two had cutaneous melanoma. The purpose of peripheral TCRbeta sequencing was to test whether ivuxolimab changed TCR sequence diversity and led to clonal T-cell expansion. The paper reports the monotherapy dose-escalation portion (N of about 47 patients) of the phase I ivuxolimab trial.

Summary of the overall study and its limitations: At doses from 0.1 to 3.0 mg/kg, clonal expansion was seen in both CD4+ and CD8+ blood T cells between baseline and week 6. On average, CD8+ T cells showed more expanded clones than CD4+ T cells after ivuxolimab. The antigen specificity of the clonally expanded peripheral T cells was not determined. In the 0.1-3.0 mg/kg groups, partial responders were among the patients with the lowest normalized peripheral clonal expansion, particularly in CD8+ T cells. Low levels of normalized T-cell clonal expansion were also seen in some patients who did not respond.

Remarks on this clone: Which antigen it targets is not known. Base qualities are not at hand, and no much larger clone is one base apart.

The junction shows trimming of 3 bases on V and 0 bases on J, plus 9 bases between the germline ends. From cysteine to phenylalanine, the CDR3 is 14 amino acids long. Only CDR3 DNA is held: 42 bases, read in frame from base 1. The germline V gene (reference sequence) yields SGHKS for CDR1 and YYEKEE for CDR2. Patients with a history of autoimmune disease or receiving systemic immunosuppression were excluded from the trial. Peripheral blood for TCR sequencing was collected from all dose cohorts at baseline, on cycle 4 day 1, and on cycle 7 day 1. The samples were taken from a phase I, first-in-human, multicenter, open-label dose-escalation trial of ivuxolimab. Adults with locally advanced or metastatic melanoma, renal cell carcinoma, hepatocellular carcinoma or head and neck squamous cell carcinoma were enrolled in the trial. Before TCR sequencing, CD4+ and CD8+ T cells were separately sorted from peripheral blood.

To sequence the TCRbeta CDR3 region, genomic DNA was isolated from the sorted cells. The immunoSEQ Assay was used for sequencing of TCRbeta CDR3 regions. As stored in TCRdb, this immuneACCESS dataset retains in-frame rearrangements with V and J assigned. A fraction of the clones does not appear; measured against another copy, unresolved V genes explain less than half of the discrepancy, and the remainder lacks a known reason. For this sample the table gives fewer than 85,000 clones, of which about 88% were detected only once. The ten largest account for around 0.78% of the sample. The source was CD4+ or CD8+ T cells sorted from blood, collected in a trial of the OX40 agonist ivuxolimab. This receptor chain uses TRBV5-5 and TRBJ1-2; the D gene identity is not certain. The TCR was taken from an adult with an advanced solid tumor such as melanoma, head and neck, liver or kidney cancer. The encoded CDR3 is CASSWVPANYGYTF. The sequence in DNA is TGTGCCAGCAGCTGGGTCCCAGCTAACTATGGCTACACCTTC. Reference TRBV5-5 and TRBJ1-2 proteins supply the regions before and after the CDR3; the full variable domain is: DAGVTQSPTHLIKTRGQQVTLRCSPISGHKSVSWYQQVLGQGPQFIFQYYEKEERGRGNFPDRFSARQFPNYSSELNVNALLLGDSALYLCASSWVPANYGYTFGSGTRLTVV.